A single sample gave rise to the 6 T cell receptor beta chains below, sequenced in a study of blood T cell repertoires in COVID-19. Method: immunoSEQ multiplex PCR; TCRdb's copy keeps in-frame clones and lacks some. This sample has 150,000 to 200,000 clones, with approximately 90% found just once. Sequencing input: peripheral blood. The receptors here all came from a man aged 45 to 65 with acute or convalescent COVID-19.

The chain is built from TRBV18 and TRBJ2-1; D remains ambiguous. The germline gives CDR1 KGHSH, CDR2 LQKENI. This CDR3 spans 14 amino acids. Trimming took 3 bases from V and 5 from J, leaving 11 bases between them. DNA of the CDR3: TGTGCCAGCTCACCCACGAGAGAGAACAATGAGCAGTTCTTC. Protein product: CASSPTRENNEQFF.

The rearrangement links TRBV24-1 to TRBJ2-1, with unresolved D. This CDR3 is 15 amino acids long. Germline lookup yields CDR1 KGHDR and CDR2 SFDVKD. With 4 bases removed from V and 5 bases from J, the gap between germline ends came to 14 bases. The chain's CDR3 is CATSDPPPLNNEQFF. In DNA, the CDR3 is TGTGCCACCAGTGACCCGCCCCCCCTAAACAATGAGCAGTTCTTC.

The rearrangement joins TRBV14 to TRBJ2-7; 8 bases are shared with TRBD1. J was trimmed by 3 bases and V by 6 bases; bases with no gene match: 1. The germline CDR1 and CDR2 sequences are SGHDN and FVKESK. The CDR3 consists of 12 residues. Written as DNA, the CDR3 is TGTGCCAGCAGAGGGACAGGCTACGAGCAGTACTTC. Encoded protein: CASRGTGYEQYF.

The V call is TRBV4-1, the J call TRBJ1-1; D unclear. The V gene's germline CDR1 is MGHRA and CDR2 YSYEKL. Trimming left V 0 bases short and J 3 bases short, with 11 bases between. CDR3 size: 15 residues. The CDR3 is CASSQDGGRDTEAFF. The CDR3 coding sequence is TGCGCCAGCAGCCAAGATGGTGGGAGGGACACTGAAGCTTTCTTT.

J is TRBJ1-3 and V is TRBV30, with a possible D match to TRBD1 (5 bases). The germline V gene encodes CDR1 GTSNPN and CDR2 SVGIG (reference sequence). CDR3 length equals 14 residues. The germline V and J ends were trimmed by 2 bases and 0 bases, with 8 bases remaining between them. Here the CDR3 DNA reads TGTGCCTGGAGTAGGGGCAACTCTGGAAACACCATATATTTT. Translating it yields CAWSRGNSGNTIYF.

CDR3: CASSVVASTEAFF. The CDR3 coding sequence is TGTGCCAGCAGCGTAGTGGCAAGCACTGAAGCTTTCTTT. The rearrangement joins TRBV9 to TRBJ1-1; D is unclear. Germline V gives CDR1 SGDLS, CDR2 YYNGEE. The CDR3 extends over 13 amino acids. Trimming cost V 0 bases and J 4 bases, with 7 bases left between them.